The clone carrying this T cell receptor (beta chain) was counted between two and nine times. This specimen belongs to a study of blood T cell repertoires in COVID-19. For the study at large: Donors in the United States, Italy and Spain gave samples during acute or convalescent COVID-19.

J gave up 7 bases and V 3 bases, and 15 bases lay outside the gene matches. Germline CDR1 and CDR2: SGHRS and YFSETQ. This CDR3 region has 18 residues. In the original analysis: Amplification with reference gene primers provided the estimates of nucleated cell counts. Sequencing was performed with immunoSEQ multiplex PCR; in TCRdb, only in-frame clones are kept and a portion is missing. That table gives V, J and clone size, and the DNA gave D and trimming. The data contain around 89,000 clones, 80% to 90% of them singletons. Material for sequencing was peripheral blood. The chain recombines TRBV5-1 with TRBJ1-6, with TRBD1 matching over 8 bases. The TCR sequence derives from a man aged 50 to 59 with acute or convalescent COVID-19. CDR3 protein: CASSSASISGGVNSPLHF. CDR3 bases: TGCGCCAGCAGCTCCGCCTCAATCTCAGGGGGCGTAAATTCACCCCTCCACTTT.